The 6 T cell receptor beta chains listed next were all sequenced from one sample in a study of blood T cells in healthy people across ages. PCR was performed a second time for roughly 7 to 12 cycles using a sample-barcoded 5' primer and a J-beta primer mix. TCRdb called the 5' RACE reads again in MiXCR, with one record for every CDR3 protein. The profile shows about 1.8 million distinct CDR3 sequences, around half of them singletons. Sequenced sample: blood. The receptors originated from a woman aged 40-49 years in good health.

The chain recombines TRBV20-1 with TRBJ1-6; D call uncertain. CDR1 and CDR2 (germline): DFQATT, SNEGSKA (reference sequence). Trimming cost V 3 bases and J 7 bases, with 19 bases left between them. The CDR3 contains 16 residues. This CDR3 reads CSASKLVSFENSPLHF. DNA of the CDR3: TGCAGTGCTAGTAAACTCGTATCTTTCGAGAATTCACCCCTCCACTTT.

CDR3 DNA: TGCAGTGCCCATAAAAATGGGGAACAGCCCCAGCATTTT. It encodes CSAHKNGEQPQHF. The chain links TRBV20-1 to TRBJ1-5; D is unclear. Per the germline V gene, CDR1 is DFQATT and CDR2 is SNEGSKA (reference sequence). V was clipped by 6 bases and J by 7 bases, with 16 bases between them. This CDR3 contains 13 residues.

Concerning this clonotype itself: The junction does not match germline at one end; this may be a read error. In nucleotides, the CDR3 is TGCGCCAGCGGCCATCTGGACAGGAGCAATGAGCAGTTCTTC. Residues: CASGHLDRSNEQFF. The V and J genes are TRBV4-1 and TRBJ2-1; 7 nucleotides align to TRBD1. Germline CDR1 and CDR2: MGHRA and YSYEKL. The CDR3 extends over 14 amino acids.

This clonotype was observed a handful of times. V usage is TRBV6-5 and J usage is TRBJ2-1; the D is unclear. Deletions cut 8 bases from V and 5 bases from J, with 13 bases between. The CDR3 runs to 13 residues. The germline V gene encodes CDR1 MNHEY and CDR2 SVGAGI. CDR3 sequence (DNA): TGTGCCAGCTGGACCCTCCTGCACAATGAGCAGTTCTTC. As protein: CASWTLLHNEQFF.

The V call is TRBV6-6, the J call TRBJ2-7; 7 bases line up with TRBD1. The end of the DNA aligns better with TRBJ2-5, so the J call may be wrong. The CDR3 has 13 amino acids. Germline CDR1 and CDR2: MNHNY and SVGAGI (reference sequence). CDR3 residues: CASRNRGRQTQYF. CDR3 DNA: TGTGCCAGTCGGAACAGGGGTCGTCAGACCCAGTACTTC.

The rearrangement links TRBV27 to TRBJ2-6; D unclear. Per the germline V gene, CDR1 is MNHEY and CDR2 is SMNVEV (reference sequence). CDR3 length: 19 residues. V dropped 0 bases and J dropped 1 base, with 16 bases sitting between them. CDR3 nucleotide sequence: TGTGCCAGCAGTTTATCGATAGGACGCCGCTTATCTGGGGCCAACGTCCTGACTTTC. It specifies CASSLSIGRRLSGANVLTF.